These 15 T cell receptor beta chains originate from one sample sequenced in a study of blood T cell repertoires in COVID-19. Using immunoSEQ multiplex PCR, the repertoire was profiled, and TCRdb retains in-frame clones only, with some absent. The table has under 150,000 clones, 70% to 80% seen once; the top ten hold roughly 9%. The specimen was peripheral blood. These receptors were obtained from a woman aged 50 to 65 with active or convalescent COVID-19.

The chain is built from TRBV7-2 and TRBJ2-7; D possibly corresponds to TRBD1 (6 bases). This CDR3 has 14 residues. V shed 5 bases and J shed 4 bases, with 15 bases lying between them. Germline lookup yields CDR1 SGHTA and CDR2 FQGNSA. The DNA of the CDR3 is TGTGCCAGCAGCCCAGGGGTTGGGGGTTACGAGCAGTACTTC. As protein: CASSPGVGGYEQYF.

This chain's CDR3 is CATSRNYGYTF. CDR3 sequence (DNA): TGTGCCACCTCTCGGAACTATGGCTACACCTTC. V is TRBV25-1 and J is TRBJ1-2; D unresolved. The V end lost 10 bases, the J end lost 2 bases, and 8 bases lay between the germline ends. Germline V lookup: CDR1 MGHDK, CDR2 SYGVNS. CDR3 size: 11 residues.

This clone was observed a few times. The V call is TRBV7-2, the J call TRBJ2-5, with 9 bases fitting TRBD2. CDR3 length: 16 amino acids. The V gene's germline CDR1 is SGHTA and CDR2 FQGNSA. The J segment lost 4 bases and the V segment lost 3 bases, leaving 9 bases of the junction unmatched. DNA of the CDR3: TGTGCCAGCAGCTTGCGGGCTAGCGGGATGGGAGAGACCCAGTACTTC. Protein sequence: CASSLRASGMGETQYF.

The chain combines TRBV7-6 with TRBJ1-1; D not resolved. This CDR3 has 15 residues. The germline V and J ends were trimmed by 3 bases and 4 bases, with 15 bases remaining between them. Looked up from germline, CDR1 is SGHVS and CDR2 is FNYEAQ. This CDR3 reads CASSFSTSGFTEAFF. The CDR3 DNA reads TGTGCCAGCAGCTTTTCAACTTCGGGGTTCACTGAAGCTTTCTTT.

This clone was counted once. This rearrangement joins TRBV7-9 to TRBJ1-2; 7 bases are a match to TRBD1. The CDR3 runs 16 residues. V dropped 4 bases and J dropped 7; count of bases not matched to a gene: 15. The germline CDR1 and CDR2 sequences are SEHNR and FQNEAQ (reference sequence). Here the CDR3 reads CASSSDRAEGLSGYTF. The CDR3 nucleotides are TGTGCCAGCAGCTCCGACAGGGCAGAGGGGCTTAGTGGCTACACCTTC.

This rearrangement joins TRBV5-4 to TRBJ2-3, with D perhaps matching TRBD2 (5 bases). V was cut by 0 bases and J by 2 bases, with 10 bases left in between. The CDR3 covers 15 residues. Germline CDR1 reads SGHNT; CDR2 reads YYREEE (reference sequence). CDR3 sequence reads: CASSLDRGFTDTQYF. The CDR3 DNA is TGTGCCAGCAGCTTGGATCGGGGATTCACAGATACGCAGTATTTT.

The rearrangement links TRBV4-2 to TRBJ2-4; 9 bases agree with TRBD2. The CDR3 runs to 16 residues. After removal of 2 bases from V and 3 bases from J, the junction contained 5 bases not matched to a gene. Per germline, CDR1 LGHNA and CDR2 YNFKEQ. This chain's CDR3 is CASSQLGGGDKNIQYF. The CDR3, as DNA: TGTGCCAGCAGCCAACTTGGCGGGGGGGACAAAAACATTCAGTACTTC.

This sequence joins TRBV10-3 and TRBJ2-7, with 11 bases matching TRBD1. CDR1 and CDR2 (germline): ENHRY, SYGVKD. The V segment lost 7 bases and the J segment 2 bases; nucleotides outside the gene matches: 4. This CDR3 spans 14 amino acids. The CDR3 spells CAIKPGQGAYEQYF. The CDR3 coding sequence is TGTGCCATCAAACCGGGACAGGGGGCCTACGAGCAGTACTTC.

The chain combines TRBV6-2 or TRBV6-3 with TRBJ2-1; 11 positions agree with TRBD2. This CDR3 has 18 amino acids. V was clipped by 0 bases and J by 8 bases; unmatched bases: 12. Germline-derived CDR1 and CDR2 are MNHEY and SVGEGT. The CDR3: CASSYSKAGLAAEDEQFF. The CDR3 nucleotides read TGTGCCAGCAGTTACTCGAAGGCGGGACTAGCGGCCGAGGATGAGCAGTTCTTC.

This clone is medium-sized within its sample. The chain links TRBV7-3 to TRBJ2-6, with 7 bases aligning to TRBD1. From germline, CDR1 is SGHTA and CDR2 FQGTGA. J lost 0 bases, V lost 10 bases, and 6 bases had no gene match. This CDR3 has 15 amino acids. In DNA form, the CDR3 reads TGTGCCACTCCTGACAGGGACTCTGGGGCCAACGTCCTGACTTTC. Translating gives CATPDRDSGANVLTF.

The rearrangement joins TRBV2 to TRBJ2-3; 11 positions match TRBD2. There are 16 residues in the CDR3. Germline-derived CDR1 and CDR2 are SNHLY and FYNNEI. After removal of 4 bases from V and 5 bases from J, the junction contained 8 bases not matched to a gene. The CDR3 bases are TGTGCCAGCAGTGCAGGACTAGCGGGTGGCGGAGATACGCAGTATTTT. Translating gives CASSAGLAGGGDTQYF.

The chain joins TRBV28 to TRBJ1-2; D is undetermined. Trimming cost V 9 bases and J 4 bases, with 9 bases left between them. Germline loops: CDR1 MDHEN, CDR2 SYDVKM. The CDR3 loop spans 11 amino acids. CDR3 residues: CASRYLYGYTF. CDR3 coding DNA: TGTGCCAGTAGATACCTCTATGGCTACACCTTC.

V and J are TRBV5-6 and TRBJ1-2, with a weak D call TRBD1 (5 bases). This CDR3 is 14 amino acids long. V lost 4 bases and J lost 4, with 14 bases in between. Germline V gives CDR1 SGHDT, CDR2 YYEEEE. The CDR3 DNA is TGTGCCAGCAGCCCCGGGGGGGTCGGCTATGGCTACACCTTC. As protein: CASSPGGVGYGYTF.

This rearrangement joins TRBV7-9 to TRBJ2-3, with 8 bases matching TRBD2. Trimming cost V 3 bases and J 8 bases; bases outside gene matches: 10. The germline V gene has CDR1 SEHNR and CDR2 FQNEAQ (reference sequence). The CDR3 is made up of 15 amino acids. The CDR3 DNA sequence: TGTGCCAGCAGCTTGGCCGGGGGGGCCAGGAGTACGCAGTATTTT. It translates to CASSLAGGARSTQYF.

The J gene is TRBJ2-2, the V gene TRBV7-2; 9 nucleotides agree with TRBD2. Germline-derived CDR1 and CDR2 are SGHTA and FQGNSA. V trimming: 6 bases; J trimming: 7 bases; junction bases outside the gene matches: 12. The CDR3 totals 16 residues. The CDR3, as DNA: TGTGCCAGCAGGCAGGGACTAGCAGGGGTGGACGGGGAGCTGTTTTTT. It encodes CASRQGLAGVDGELFF.